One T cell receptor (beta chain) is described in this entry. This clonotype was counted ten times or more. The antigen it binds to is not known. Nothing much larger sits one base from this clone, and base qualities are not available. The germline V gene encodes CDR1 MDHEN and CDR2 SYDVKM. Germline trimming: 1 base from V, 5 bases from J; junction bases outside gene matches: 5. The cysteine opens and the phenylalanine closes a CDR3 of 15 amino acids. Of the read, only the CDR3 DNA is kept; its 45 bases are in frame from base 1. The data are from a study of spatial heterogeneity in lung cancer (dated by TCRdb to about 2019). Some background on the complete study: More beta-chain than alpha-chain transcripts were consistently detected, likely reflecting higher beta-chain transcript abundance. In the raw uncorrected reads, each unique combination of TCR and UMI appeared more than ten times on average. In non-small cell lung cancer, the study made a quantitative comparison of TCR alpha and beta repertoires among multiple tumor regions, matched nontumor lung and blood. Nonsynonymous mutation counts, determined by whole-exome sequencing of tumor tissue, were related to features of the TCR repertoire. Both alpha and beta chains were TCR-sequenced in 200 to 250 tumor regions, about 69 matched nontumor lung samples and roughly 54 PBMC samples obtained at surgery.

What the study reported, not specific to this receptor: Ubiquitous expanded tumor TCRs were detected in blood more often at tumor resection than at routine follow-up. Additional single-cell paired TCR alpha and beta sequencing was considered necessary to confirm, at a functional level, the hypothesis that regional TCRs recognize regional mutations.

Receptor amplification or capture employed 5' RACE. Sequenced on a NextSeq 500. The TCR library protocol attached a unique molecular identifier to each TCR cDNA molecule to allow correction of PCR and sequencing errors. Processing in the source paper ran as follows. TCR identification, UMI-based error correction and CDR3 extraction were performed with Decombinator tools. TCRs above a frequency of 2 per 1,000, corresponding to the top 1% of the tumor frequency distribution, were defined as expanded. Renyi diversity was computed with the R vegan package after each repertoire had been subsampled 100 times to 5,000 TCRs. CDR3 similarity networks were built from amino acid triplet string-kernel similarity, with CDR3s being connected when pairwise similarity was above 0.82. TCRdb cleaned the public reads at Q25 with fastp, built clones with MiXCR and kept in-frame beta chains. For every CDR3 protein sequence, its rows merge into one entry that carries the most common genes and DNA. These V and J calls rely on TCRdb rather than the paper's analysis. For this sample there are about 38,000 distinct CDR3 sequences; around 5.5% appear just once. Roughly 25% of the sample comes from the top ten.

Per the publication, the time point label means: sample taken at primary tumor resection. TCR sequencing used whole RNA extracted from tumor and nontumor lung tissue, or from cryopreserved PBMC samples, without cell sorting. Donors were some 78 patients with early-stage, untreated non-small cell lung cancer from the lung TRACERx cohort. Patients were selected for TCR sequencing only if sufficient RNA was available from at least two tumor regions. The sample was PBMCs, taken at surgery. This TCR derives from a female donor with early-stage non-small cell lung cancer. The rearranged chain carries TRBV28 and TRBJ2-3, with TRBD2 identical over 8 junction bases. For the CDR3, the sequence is CASSLYRGGKDTQYF. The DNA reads TGTGCCAGCAGTTTATACCGGGGGGGGAAAGATACGCAGTATTTT.